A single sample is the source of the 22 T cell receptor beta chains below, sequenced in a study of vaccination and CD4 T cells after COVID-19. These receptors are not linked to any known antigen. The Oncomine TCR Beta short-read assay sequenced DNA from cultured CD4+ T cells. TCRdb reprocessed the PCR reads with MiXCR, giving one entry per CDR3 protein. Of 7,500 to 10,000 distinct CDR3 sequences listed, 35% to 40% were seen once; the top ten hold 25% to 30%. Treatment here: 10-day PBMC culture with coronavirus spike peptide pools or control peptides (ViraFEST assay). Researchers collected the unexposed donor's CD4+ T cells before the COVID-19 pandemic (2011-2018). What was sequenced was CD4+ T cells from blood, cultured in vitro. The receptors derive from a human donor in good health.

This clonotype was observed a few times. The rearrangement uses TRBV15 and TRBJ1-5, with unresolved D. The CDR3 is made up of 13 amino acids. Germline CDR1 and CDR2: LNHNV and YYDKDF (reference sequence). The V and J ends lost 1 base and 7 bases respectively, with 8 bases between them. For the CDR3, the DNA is TGTGCCACCAGCAGAGGCAAGGGACAGCCCCAGCATTTT. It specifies CATSRGKGQPQHF.

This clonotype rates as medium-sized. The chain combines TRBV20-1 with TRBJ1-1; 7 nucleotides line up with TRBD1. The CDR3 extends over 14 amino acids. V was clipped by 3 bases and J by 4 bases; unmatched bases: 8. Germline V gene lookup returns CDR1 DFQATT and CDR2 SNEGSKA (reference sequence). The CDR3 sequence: CSASPPQGVTEAFF. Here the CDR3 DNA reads TGCAGTGCTAGCCCCCCCCAGGGGGTCACTGAAGCTTTCTTT.

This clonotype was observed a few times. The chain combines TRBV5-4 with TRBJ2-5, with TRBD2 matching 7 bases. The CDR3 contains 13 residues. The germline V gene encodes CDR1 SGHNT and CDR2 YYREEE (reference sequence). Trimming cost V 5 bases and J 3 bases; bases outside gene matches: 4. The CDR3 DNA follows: TGTGCCAGCAGTCCAGGGAGGGAAGAGACCCAGTACTTC. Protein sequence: CASSPGREETQYF.

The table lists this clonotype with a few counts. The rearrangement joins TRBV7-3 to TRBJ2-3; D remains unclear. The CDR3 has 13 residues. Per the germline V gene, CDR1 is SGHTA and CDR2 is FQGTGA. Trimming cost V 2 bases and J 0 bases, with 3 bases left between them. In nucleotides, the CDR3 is TGTGCCAGCAGCTTATCAAGCACAGATACGCAGTATTTT. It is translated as CASSLSSTDTQYF.

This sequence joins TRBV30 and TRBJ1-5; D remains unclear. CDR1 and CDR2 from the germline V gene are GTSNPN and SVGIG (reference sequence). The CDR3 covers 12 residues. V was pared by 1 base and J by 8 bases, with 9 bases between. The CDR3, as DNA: TGTGCCTGGAGTGGAGTCAAAGAGCCCCAGCATTTT. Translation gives CAWSGVKEPQHF. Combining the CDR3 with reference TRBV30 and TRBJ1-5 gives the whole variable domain SQTIHQWPATLVQPVGSPLSLECTVEGTSNPNLYWYRQAAGRGLQLLFYSVGIGQISSEVPQNLSASRPQDRQFILSSKKLLLSDSGFYLCAWSGVKEPQHFGDGTRLSIL.

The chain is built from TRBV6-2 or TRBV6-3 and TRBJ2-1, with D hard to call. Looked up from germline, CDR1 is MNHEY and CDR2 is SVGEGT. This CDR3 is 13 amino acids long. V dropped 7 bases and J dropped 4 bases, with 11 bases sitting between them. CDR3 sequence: CASTLGPYNEQFF. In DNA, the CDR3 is TGTGCCAGCACCCTAGGGCCATACAATGAGCAGTTCTTC.

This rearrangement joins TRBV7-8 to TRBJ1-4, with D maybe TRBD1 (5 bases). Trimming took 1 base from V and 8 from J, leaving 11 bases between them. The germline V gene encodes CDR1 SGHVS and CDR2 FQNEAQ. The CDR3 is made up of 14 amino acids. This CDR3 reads CASSLGGDYEKLFF. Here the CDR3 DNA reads TGTGCCAGCAGCTTAGGAGGGGATTACGAAAAACTGTTTTTT.

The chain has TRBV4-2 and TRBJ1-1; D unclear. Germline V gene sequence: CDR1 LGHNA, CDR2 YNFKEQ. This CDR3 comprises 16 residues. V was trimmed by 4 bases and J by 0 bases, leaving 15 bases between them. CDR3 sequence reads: CASSPYLGQMNTEAFF. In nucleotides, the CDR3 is TGTGCCAGCAGCCCCTACCTCGGGCAGATGAACACTGAAGCTTTCTTT.

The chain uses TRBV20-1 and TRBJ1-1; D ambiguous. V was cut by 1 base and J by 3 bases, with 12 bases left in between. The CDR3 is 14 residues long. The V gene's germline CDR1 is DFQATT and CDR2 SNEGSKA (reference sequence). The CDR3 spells CSARGQPIDTEAFF. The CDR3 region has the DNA TGCAGTGCTAGAGGGCAGCCAATCGACACTGAAGCTTTCTTT.

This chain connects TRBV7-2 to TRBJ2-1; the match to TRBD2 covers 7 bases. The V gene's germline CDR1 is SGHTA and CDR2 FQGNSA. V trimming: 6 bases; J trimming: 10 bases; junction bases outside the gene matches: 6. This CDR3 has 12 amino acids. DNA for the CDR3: TGTGCCAGCAGAGAAGCGGGGAGGGAGCAGTTCTTC. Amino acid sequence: CASREAGREQFF.

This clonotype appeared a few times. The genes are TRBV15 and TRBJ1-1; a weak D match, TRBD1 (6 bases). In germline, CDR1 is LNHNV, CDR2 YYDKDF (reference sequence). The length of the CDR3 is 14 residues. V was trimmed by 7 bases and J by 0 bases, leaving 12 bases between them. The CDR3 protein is CATTQGPLNTEAFF. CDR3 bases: TGTGCCACCACACAGGGCCCCCTGAACACTGAAGCTTTCTTT.

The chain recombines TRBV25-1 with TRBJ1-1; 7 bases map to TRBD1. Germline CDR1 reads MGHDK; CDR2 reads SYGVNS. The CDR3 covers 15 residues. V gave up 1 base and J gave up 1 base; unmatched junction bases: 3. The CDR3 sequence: CASSESGTANTEAFF. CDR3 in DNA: TGTGCCAGCAGTGAATCGGGGACAGCGAACACTGAAGCTTTCTTT.

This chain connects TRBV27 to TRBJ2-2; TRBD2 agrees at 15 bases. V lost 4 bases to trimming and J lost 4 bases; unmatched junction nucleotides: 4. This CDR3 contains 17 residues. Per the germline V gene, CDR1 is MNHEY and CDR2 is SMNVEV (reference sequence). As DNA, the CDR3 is TGTGCCAGCAGTTGGACTAGCGGGGGGGCCGGCACCGGGGAGCTGTTTTTT. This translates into CASSWTSGGAGTGELFF.

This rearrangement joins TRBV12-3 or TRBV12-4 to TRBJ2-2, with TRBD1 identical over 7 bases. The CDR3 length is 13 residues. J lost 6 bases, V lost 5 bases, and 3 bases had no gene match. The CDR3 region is CASSLTGAGELFF. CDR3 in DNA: TGTGCCAGCAGTCTTACAGGGGCCGGGGAGCTGTTTTTT.

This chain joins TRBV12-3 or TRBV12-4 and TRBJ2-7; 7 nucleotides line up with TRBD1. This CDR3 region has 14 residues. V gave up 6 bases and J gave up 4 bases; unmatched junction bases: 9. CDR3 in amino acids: CASSEAGTVYEQYF. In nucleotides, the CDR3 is TGTGCCAGCAGCGAAGCCGGGACAGTATACGAGCAGTACTTC.

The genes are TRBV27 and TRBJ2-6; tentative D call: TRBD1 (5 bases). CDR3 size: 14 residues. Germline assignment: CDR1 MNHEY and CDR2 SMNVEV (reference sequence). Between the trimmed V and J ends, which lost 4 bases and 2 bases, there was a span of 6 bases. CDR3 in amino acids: CASSSGTGANVLTF. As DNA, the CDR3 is TGTGCCAGCAGTTCAGGGACTGGGGCCAACGTCCTGACTTTC. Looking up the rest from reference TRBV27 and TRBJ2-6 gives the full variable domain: EAQVTQNPRYLITVTGKKLTVTCSQNMNHEYMSWYRQDPGLGLRQIYYSMNVEVTDKGDVPEGYKVSRKEKRNFPLILESPSPNQTSLYFCASSSGTGANVLTFGAGSRLTVL.

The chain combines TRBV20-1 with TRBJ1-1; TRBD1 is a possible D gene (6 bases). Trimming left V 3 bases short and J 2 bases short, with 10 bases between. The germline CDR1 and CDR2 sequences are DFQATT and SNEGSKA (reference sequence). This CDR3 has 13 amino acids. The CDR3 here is CSARGAFNTEAFF. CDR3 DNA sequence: TGCAGTGCTAGGGGGGCTTTCAACACTGAAGCTTTCTTT.

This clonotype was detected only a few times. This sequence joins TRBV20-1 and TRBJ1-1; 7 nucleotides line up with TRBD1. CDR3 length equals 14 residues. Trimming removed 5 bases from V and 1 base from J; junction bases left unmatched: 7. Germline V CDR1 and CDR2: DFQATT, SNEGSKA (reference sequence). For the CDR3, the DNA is TGCAGTGCTCCTAAGGGGGCAGAGAACACTGAAGCTTTCTTT. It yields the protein CSAPKGAENTEAFF.

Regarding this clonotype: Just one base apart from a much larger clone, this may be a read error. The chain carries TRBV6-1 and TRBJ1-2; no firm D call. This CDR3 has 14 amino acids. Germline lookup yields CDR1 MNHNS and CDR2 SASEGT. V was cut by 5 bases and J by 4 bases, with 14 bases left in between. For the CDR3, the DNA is TGTGCCAGCAGTCACCGAGGATCGCGCTATGGCTACACCTTC. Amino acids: CASSHRGSRYGYTF.

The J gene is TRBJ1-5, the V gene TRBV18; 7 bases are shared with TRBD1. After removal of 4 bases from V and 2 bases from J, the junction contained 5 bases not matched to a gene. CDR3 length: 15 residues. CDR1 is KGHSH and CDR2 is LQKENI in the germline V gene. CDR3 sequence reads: CASSLGGQRNQPQHF. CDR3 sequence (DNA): TGTGCCAGCTCACTCGGGGGACAGCGCAATCAGCCCCAGCATTTT.

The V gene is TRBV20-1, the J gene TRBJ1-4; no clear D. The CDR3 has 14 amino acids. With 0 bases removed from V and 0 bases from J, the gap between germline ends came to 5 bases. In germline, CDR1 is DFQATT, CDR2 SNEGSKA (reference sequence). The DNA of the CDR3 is TGCAGTGCTAGAGAACGGACAACTAATGAAAAACTGTTTTTT. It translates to CSARERTTNEKLFF.

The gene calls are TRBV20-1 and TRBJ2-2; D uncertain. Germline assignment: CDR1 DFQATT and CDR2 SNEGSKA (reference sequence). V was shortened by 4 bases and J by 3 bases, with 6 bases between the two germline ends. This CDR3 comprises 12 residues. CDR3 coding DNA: TGCAGTGCTACTACGGACACCGGGGAGCTGTTTTTT. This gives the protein CSATTDTGELFF.